A single sample is the source of the 20 T cell receptor beta chains below, sequenced in a study of blood T cells in healthy people across ages. A second PCR of roughly 7 to 11 cycles used a sample-barcoded 5' primer and a J-beta primer mix. TCRdb reprocessed the 5' RACE reads via MiXCR and lists one record per CDR3 protein. Of 650,000 to 800,000 distinct CDR3 sequences in the sample, more than 40% are singletons; the top ten hold approximately 19%. The specimen sequenced was blood. Every receptor here comes from a man aged 60 to 69 in good health.

The rearrangement joins TRBV5-6 to TRBJ2-5, with D perhaps matching TRBD1 (6 bases). Germline V gives CDR1 SGHDT, CDR2 YYEEEE. V gave up 2 bases and J gave up 11 bases, with 22 bases separating them. The CDR3 has 15 amino acids. This CDR3 reads CASSLEPGASNEQYF. The CDR3 coding sequence is TGTGCCAGCAGCTTAGAGCCAGGGGCCAGCAATGAGCAGTACTTC.

V usage is TRBV12-3 or TRBV12-4 and J usage is TRBJ2-7, with TRBD2 identical over 8 bases. The CDR3 totals 13 residues. The V segment lost 5 bases and the J segment 7 bases; nucleotides outside the gene matches: 7. CDR3 sequence (DNA): TGTGCCAGCAGTGCAGAGCGGGGGTATGAGCAGTACTTC. As protein: CASSAERGYEQYF.

CDR3 region: CSAPGQQKIAKNIQYF. The DNA for the CDR3 is TGCAGTGCTCCGGGACAGCAAAAAATAGCCAAAAACATTCAGTACTTC. The chain couples TRBV20-1 to TRBJ2-4, with 7 bases matching TRBD1. Trimming removed 5 bases from V and 0 bases from J; junction bases left unmatched: 10. Germline V gene lookup returns CDR1 DFQATT and CDR2 SNEGSKA (reference sequence). The CDR3 loop spans 16 amino acids.

V and J are TRBV6-1 and TRBJ1-4; D is unresolved. The germline V gene encodes CDR1 MNHNS and CDR2 SASEGT. This CDR3 region has 16 residues. Deletions cut 2 bases from V and 7 bases from J, with 17 bases between. The CDR3 DNA reads as TGTGCCAGCAGTGAAAGAAAGGCGCGGCGGGGTGAAAAACTGTTTTTT. Protein sequence: CASSERKARRGEKLFF.

This clonotype was seen only once. The chain has TRBV11-2 and TRBJ1-1, with unresolved D. V lost 4 bases, J lost 0 bases, and 12 bases lay in between. CDR3 length: 15 residues. CDR1 and CDR2 (germline): SGHAT, FQNNGV. CDR3 nucleotide sequence: TGTGCCAGCAGCTCATCGGGCGGAGTGAACACTGAAGCTTTCTTT. Its protein product is CASSSSGGVNTEAFF.

V usage is TRBV5-8 and J usage is TRBJ2-3, with no clear D. V was trimmed by 5 bases and J by 8 bases, leaving 6 bases between them. The germline V gene has CDR1 SGHTS and CDR2 YDEGEE. This CDR3 region has 10 residues. The DNA of the CDR3 is TGTGCCAGCAGACAGTCTACGCAGTATTTT. Translated: CASRQSTQYF. The whole variable domain, remainder taken from reference TRBV5-8 and TRBJ2-3, is EAGVTQSPTHLIKTRGQQATLRCSPISGHTSVYWYQQALGLGLQFLLWYDEGEERNRGNFPPRFSGRQFPNYSSELNVNALELEDSALYLCASRQSTQYFGPGTRLTVL.

This chain joins TRBV29-1 and TRBJ2-7; D may be TRBD2 (6 bases). With 4 bases removed from V and 1 base from J, the gap between germline ends came to 11 bases. The germline V gene has CDR1 SQVTM and CDR2 ANQGSEA. The CDR3 has 13 residues. Here the CDR3 reads CSVVSGKSYEQYF. The CDR3 DNA is TGCAGCGTTGTTAGCGGAAAATCCTACGAGCAGTACTTC.

This clonotype was counted a few times. In DNA form, the CDR3 reads TGTGCCAGCAGTTTCCCTGGGGCCAACGTCCTGACTTTC. Translation gives CASSFPGANVLTF. This chain joins TRBV28 and TRBJ2-6; D is ambiguous. Trimming stripped 3 bases from V and 2 bases from J, with 2 bases between. Germline V CDR1 and CDR2: MDHEN, SYDVKM. The CDR3 contains 13 residues.

J is TRBJ2-7 and V is TRBV6-2 or TRBV6-3; the D is unclear. The CDR3 contains 13 residues. Per the germline V gene, CDR1 is MNHEY and CDR2 is SVGEGT. V lost 6 bases and J 0 bases, leaving 9 bases between the germline ends. CDR3 sequence (DNA): TGTGCCAGCAGCAAAAGTATCTCCTACGAGCAGTACTTC. Translated: CASSKSISYEQYF.

This sequence joins TRBV9 and TRBJ2-1; TRBD1 might be the D (7 bases). The CDR3 totals 18 residues. Germline CDR1 SGDLS, CDR2 YYNGEE. V dropped 3 bases and J dropped 0 bases, with 19 bases sitting between them. The DNA for the CDR3 is TGTGCCAGCAGCGATCAGGGGGGCACTGGGGGCTCCTACAATGAGCAGTTCTTC. Its protein product is CASSDQGGTGGSYNEQFF.

This clonotype was counted between two and nine times. This sequence joins TRBV7-2 and TRBJ1-2, with D perhaps matching TRBD1 (6 bases). Germline values: CDR1 SGHTA, CDR2 FQGNSA. CDR3 length: 13 amino acids. Trimming removed 4 bases from V and 4 bases from J, with 10 bases in between. In DNA form, the CDR3 reads TGTGCCAGCAGCTCGTCAGGGGTCTATGGCTACACCTTC. Amino acids: CASSSSGVYGYTF.

The V gene is TRBV20-1, the J gene TRBJ1-1; D may be TRBD1 (5 bases). The CDR3 is made up of 11 amino acids. In germline, CDR1 is DFQATT, CDR2 SNEGSKA (reference sequence). Trimming cost V 6 bases and J 7 bases, with 12 bases left between them. The CDR3 DNA follows: TGCAGTGCAGGGAAGACAGTTGAAGCTTTCTTT. Amino acid sequence: CSAGKTVEAFF.

The sample holds a few counts of this clonotype. The gene calls are TRBV7-3 and TRBJ2-5; 8 bases are shared with TRBD1. The junction had 6 bases not matched to a gene; V was cut back by 1 base and J by 5 bases. CDR3 length: 15 residues. The germline V gene encodes CDR1 SGHTA and CDR2 FQGTGA. CDR3 protein: CASSLNRGQVETQYF. The CDR3 coding sequence is TGTGCCAGCAGCTTAAACCGGGGACAGGTCGAGACCCAGTACTTC.

This clonotype has just a few counts. CDR3 residues: CASSSRQGVYEQYF. In nucleotides, the CDR3 is TGCGCCAGCAGCTCCCGACAGGGGGTCTACGAGCAGTACTTC. V is TRBV4-1 and J is TRBJ2-7, with TRBD1 identical over 9 bases. The CDR3 is 14 amino acids. V trimming: 5 bases; J trimming: 3 bases; junction bases outside the gene matches: 5. Germline lookup yields CDR1 MGHRA and CDR2 YSYEKL.

This clonotype was observed a handful of times. This chain uses TRBV6-2 or TRBV6-3 with TRBJ2-7, with TRBD1 matching over 8 bases. The CDR3 totals 15 residues. In germline, CDR1 is MNHEY, CDR2 SVGEGT. V lost 6 bases, J lost 1 base, and 8 bases stayed unmatched. This CDR3 reads CASRIDRGQSYEQYF. The CDR3, as DNA: TGTGCCAGCAGGATCGACAGGGGACAATCCTACGAGCAGTACTTC.

Only a few counts were recorded for this clonotype. The gene calls are TRBV7-2 and TRBJ2-2; D might be TRBD1 or TRBD2, each matching 5 bases. Trimming removed 0 bases at V and 5 bases at J, with 7 bases between. The CDR3 is 14 residues long. Per germline, CDR1 SGHTA and CDR2 FQGNSA. CDR3 sequence reads: CASSLAGVTGELFF. The CDR3 DNA is TGTGCCAGCAGCTTAGCGGGGGTTACCGGGGAGCTGTTTTTT.

This clonotype was counted only a few times. The J gene is TRBJ2-7, the V gene TRBV9, with 8 bases that match TRBD1. Germline assignment: CDR1 SGDLS and CDR2 YYNGEE. V lost 4 bases to trimming and J lost 2 bases; unmatched junction nucleotides: 11. The CDR3 length is 16 residues. CDR3 region: CASSLQTGVPPYEQYF. The CDR3 coding sequence is TGTGCCAGCAGCCTCCAGACAGGGGTCCCCCCCTACGAGCAGTACTTC.

This clonotype appeared many times. The chain links TRBV20-1 to TRBJ2-2; D may be TRBD1 (5 bases). Trimming shortened V by 0 bases and J by 8 bases, and 16 bases separated the two germline ends. Germline assignment: CDR1 DFQATT and CDR2 SNEGSKA (reference sequence). The CDR3 spans 15 residues. The CDR3 spells CSARDPAQAGGELFF. Written as DNA, the CDR3 is TGCAGTGCTAGAGATCCGGCACAGGCCGGAGGGGAGCTGTTTTTT.

The chain has TRBV7-2 and TRBJ2-3; no clear D. Germline loops: CDR1 SGHTA, CDR2 FQGNSA. The V end was cut by 1 base, the J end by 1 base, with 12 bases between. This CDR3 region has 16 residues. This CDR3 is CASSLDEGPRTDTQYF. CDR3 coding DNA: TGTGCCAGCAGCTTAGATGAAGGGCCGCGCACAGATACGCAGTATTTT.

The chain is built from TRBV5-1 and TRBJ2-4; 8 positions match TRBD1. The V and J ends lost 3 bases and 0 bases, in that order; junction bases with no gene match: 5. Germline loops: CDR1 SGHRS, CDR2 YFSETQ. CDR3 length: 16 amino acids. CDR3 DNA sequence: TGCGCCAGCAGCTACCGACAGGGGCTAGCCAAAAACATTCAGTACTTC. This translates into CASSYRQGLAKNIQYF.